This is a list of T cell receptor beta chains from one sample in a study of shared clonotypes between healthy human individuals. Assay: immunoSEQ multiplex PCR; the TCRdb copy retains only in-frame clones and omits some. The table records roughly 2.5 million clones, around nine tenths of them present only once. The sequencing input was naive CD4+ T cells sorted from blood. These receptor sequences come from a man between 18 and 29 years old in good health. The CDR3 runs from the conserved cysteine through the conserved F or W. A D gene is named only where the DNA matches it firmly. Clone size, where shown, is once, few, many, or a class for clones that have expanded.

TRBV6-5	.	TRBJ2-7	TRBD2	CASSRGLAHEQYF	TGTGCCAGCAGCCGCGGACTAGCTCACGAGCAGTACTTC
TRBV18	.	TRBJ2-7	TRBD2	CASSPAGLAGGGEQYF	TGTGCCAGCTCACCTGCCGGACTAGCGGGGGGCGGCGAGCAGTACTTC
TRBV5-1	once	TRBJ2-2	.	CASSLVPGTNTGELFF	TGCGCCAGCAGCTTGGTTCCAGGAACGAACACCGGGGAGCTGTTTTTT
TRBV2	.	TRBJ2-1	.	CASSEAGRVGNEQFF	TGTGCCAGCAGTGAGGCGGGGCGGGTAGGCAATGAGCAGTTCTTC
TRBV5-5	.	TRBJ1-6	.	CASSCAEGIPSPLHF	TGTGCCAGCAGCTGTGCCGAGGGAATACCGTCACCCCTCCACTTT
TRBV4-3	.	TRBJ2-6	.	CASSRGLSSGANVLTF	TGCGCCAGCAGCCGGGGCCTGTCTTCTGGGGCCAACGTCCTGACTTTC
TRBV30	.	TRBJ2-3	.	CAWKRIPSTDTQYF	TGTGCCTGGAAGAGAATCCCTAGCACAGATACGCAGTATTTT
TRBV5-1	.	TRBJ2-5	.	CASSMGTAEGETQYF	TGCGCCAGCAGCATGGGGACTGCCGAGGGGGAGACCCAGTACTTC
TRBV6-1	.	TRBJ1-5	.	CASKTDTATGRAQHF	TGTGCCAGCAAAACCGACACGGCAACGGGCAGGGCCCAGCATTTT
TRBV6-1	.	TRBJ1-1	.	CASSLENTEAFF	TGTGCCAGCAGTCTAGAGAACACTGAAGCTTTCTTT
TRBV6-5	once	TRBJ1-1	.	CASRRTGIQTEAFF	TGTGCCAGCAGGAGGACGGGGATTCAGACTGAAGCTTTCTTT
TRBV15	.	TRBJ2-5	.	CATSRGAVGALGETQYF	TGTGCCACCAGCAGAGGGGCGGTGGGGGCCCTCGGAGAGACCCAGTACTTC
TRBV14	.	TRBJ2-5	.	CASSQALALQETQYF	TGTGCCAGCAGCCAAGCCCTAGCTCTCCAAGAGACCCAGTACTTC
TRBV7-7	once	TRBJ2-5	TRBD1	CASSLGTGVGTQYF	TGTGCTAGCAGCTTAGGGACAGGGGTCGGGACCCAGTACTTC
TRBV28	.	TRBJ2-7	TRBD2	CASSLAGSSYEQYF	TGTGCCAGCAGCCTAGCGGGCAGCTCCTACGAGCAGTACTTC
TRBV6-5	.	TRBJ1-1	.	CASSYGLGALEAFF	TGTGCCAGCAGTTACGGGCTGGGGGCCCTTGAAGCTTTCTTT
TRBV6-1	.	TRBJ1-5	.	CASSRTVSNQPQHF	TGTGCCAGCAGTCGGACAGTTAGCAATCAGCCCCAGCATTTT
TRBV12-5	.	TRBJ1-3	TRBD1	CASGLPQDPFDRDSGNTIYF	TGTGCTAGTGGTTTGCCCCAGGATCCATTCGACAGGGACTCTGGAAACACCATATATTTT
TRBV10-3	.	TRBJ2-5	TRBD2	CAISAGLAGGQETQYF	TGTGCCATCAGTGCCGGACTAGCGGGGGGGCAAGAGACCCAGTACTTC
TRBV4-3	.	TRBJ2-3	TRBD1	CASSQLGQGVDTQYF	TGCGCCAGCAGCCAACTGGGACAGGGAGTGGATACGCAGTATTTT
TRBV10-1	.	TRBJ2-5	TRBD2	CASSKASSGRAWETQYF	TGCGCCAGCAGTAAGGCATCTAGCGGGAGGGCCTGGGAGACCCAGTACTTC
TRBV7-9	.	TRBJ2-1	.	CASSSDRDDPNEQFF	TGTGCCAGCAGCTCGGACCGGGACGACCCCAATGAGCAGTTCTTC
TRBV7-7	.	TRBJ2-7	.	CASSPWGEGSGGLHEQYF	TGTGCTAGCAGCCCCTGGGGAGAGGGGTCAGGGGGGCTCCACGAGCAGTACTTC
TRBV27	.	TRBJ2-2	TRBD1	CASTLRQGVAGELFF	TGTGCCAGCACCCTACGACAGGGGGTCGCCGGGGAGCTGTTTTTT
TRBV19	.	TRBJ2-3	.	CASSIIGTDTQYF	TGTGCCAGTAGTATAATCGGCACAGATACGCAGTATTTT
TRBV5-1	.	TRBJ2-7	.	CASSPGGGGEISRQYF	TGCGCCAGCAGCCCGGGCGGGGGCGGGGAGATTTCAAGGCAGTACTTC
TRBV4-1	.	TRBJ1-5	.	CASSQEGGGSNQPQHF	TGCGCCAGCAGCCAAGAGGGAGGGGGGAGCAATCAGCCCCAGCATTTT
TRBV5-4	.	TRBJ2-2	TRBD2	CASTLSTSGAIGELFF	TGTGCCAGCACCCTGTCGACTAGCGGGGCGATCGGGGAGCTGTTTTTT
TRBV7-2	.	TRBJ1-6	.	CASSKEPGGSSYNSPLHF	TGTGCCAGCAGCAAAGAGCCGGGGGGGAGCTCCTATAATTCACCCCTCCACTTT
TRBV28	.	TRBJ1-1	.	CASSGDSRGNTEAFF	TGTGCCAGCAGTGGGGACTCACGGGGAAACACTGAAGCTTTCTTT
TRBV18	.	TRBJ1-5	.	CASSPTGQTSQPQHF	TGTGCCAGCTCACCAACCGGACAGACTTCGCAGCCCCAGCATTTT
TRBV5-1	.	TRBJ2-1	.	CASSLAPGDGPNEQFF	TGCGCCAGCAGCTTGGCCCCGGGGGACGGGCCGAATGAGCAGTTCTTC
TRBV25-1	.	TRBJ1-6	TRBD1	CASSDGGQGALSPLHF	TGTGCCAGCAGTGACGGCGGACAGGGGGCGCTTTCACCCCTCCACTTT
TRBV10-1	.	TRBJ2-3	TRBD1	CASSEWTGNTDTQYF	TGCGCCAGCAGTGAGTGGACAGGGAACACAGATACGCAGTATTTT
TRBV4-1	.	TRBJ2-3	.	CASSQMEAPDTQYF	TGCGCCAGCAGCCAGATGGAAGCACCAGATACGCAGTATTTT
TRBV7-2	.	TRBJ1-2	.	CASSPTRLNFYGYTF	TGTGCCAGCAGCCCTACCCGACTAAATTTCTATGGCTACACCTTC
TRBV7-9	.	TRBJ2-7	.	CASSLYPMRSLTGSYEQYF	TGTGCCAGCAGCTTATACCCTATGAGGTCCCTGACTGGCTCCTACGAGCAGTACTTC
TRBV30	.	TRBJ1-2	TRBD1	CAWNFGDSLSYGYTF	TGTGCCTGGAACTTCGGGGACAGCCTCTCTTATGGCTACACCTTC
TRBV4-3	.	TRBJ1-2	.	CASSQDSAGYYGYTF	TGCGCCAGCAGCCAAGATTCGGCCGGCTACTATGGCTACACCTTC
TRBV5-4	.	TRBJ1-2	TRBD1	CASSPGQGNYGYTF	TGTGCCAGCAGCCCCGGACAGGGTAACTATGGCTACACCTTC
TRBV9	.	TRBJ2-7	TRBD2	CASSVAFGRAYEQYF	TGTGCCAGCAGCGTAGCATTCGGGAGGGCATACGAGCAGTACTTC
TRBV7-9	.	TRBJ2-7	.	CASSSTKGAAVHEQYF	TGTGCCAGCAGCTCTACCAAGGGAGCGGCGGTACACGAGCAGTACTTC